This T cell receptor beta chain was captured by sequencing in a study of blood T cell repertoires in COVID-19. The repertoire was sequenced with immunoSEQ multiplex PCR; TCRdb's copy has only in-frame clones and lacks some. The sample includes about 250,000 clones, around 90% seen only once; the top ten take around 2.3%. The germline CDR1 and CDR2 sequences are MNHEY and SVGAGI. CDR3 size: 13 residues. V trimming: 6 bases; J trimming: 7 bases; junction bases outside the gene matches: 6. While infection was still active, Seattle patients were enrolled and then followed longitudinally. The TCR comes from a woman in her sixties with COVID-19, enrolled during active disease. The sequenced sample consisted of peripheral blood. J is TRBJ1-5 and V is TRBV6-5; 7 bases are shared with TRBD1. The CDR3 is CASRRTGGQPQHF. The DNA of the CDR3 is TGTGCCAGCAGAAGGACAGGAGGGCAGCCCCAGCATTTT.